The 19 T cell receptor beta chains reported below all come from one sample, sequenced in a study of CD8 T cells in Susac syndrome. When the RNA was reverse transcribed, random hexamers were used with an input of roughly 0.45 to 1 ug. From the immunoSEQ multiplex PCR reads, TCRdb called clonotypes with MiXCR, one entry per CDR3 protein. Seen here are 250,000 to 300,000 distinct CDR3 sequences, approximately 84% observed once, and the top ten hold 0.11%. Sequencing was done on a sample of CD8+ T cells from PBMCs. Receptors originate from a human donor with multiple sclerosis.

The chain links TRBV20-1 to TRBJ1-5, with 7 positions matching TRBD1. CDR3 length equals 16 residues. Germline-derived CDR1 and CDR2 are DFQATT and SNEGSKA (reference sequence). Unmatched junction bases numbered 16, after V lost 6 bases and J lost 5 bases. CDR3 sequence: CSAQRGYRGSHQPQHF. CDR3 DNA: TGCAGTGCACAAAGGGGCTACAGGGGCAGCCATCAGCCCCAGCATTTT.

The J gene is TRBJ2-1, the V gene TRBV5-1, with TRBD2 matching over 12 bases. Germline lookup yields CDR1 SGHRS and CDR2 YFSETQ. Trimming at V came to 4 bases and at J to 6 bases, leaving 11 bases not matched to a gene. This CDR3 has 17 amino acids. CDR3 coding DNA: TGCGCCAGCAGCCCTAAACCTCTAGCGGGAGGGACCAATGAGCAGTTCTTC. It yields the protein CASSPKPLAGGTNEQFF.

The chain recombines TRBV27 with TRBJ1-1; D possibly corresponds to TRBD1 (5 bases). The CDR3 is 14 amino acids. Deletions cut 8 bases from V and 1 base from J, with 14 bases between. Germline-derived CDR1 and CDR2 are MNHEY and SMNVEV (reference sequence). For the CDR3, the DNA is TGTGCCAGCTCCTGGGGAGGGGCGAACACTGAAGCTTTCTTT. Protein sequence: CASSWGGANTEAFF.

CDR3 protein: CATSDPGQGGKLFF. The CDR3 nucleotides are TGTGCCACCAGTGACCCTGGACAGGGTGGAAAACTGTTTTTT. This chain uses TRBV24-1 with TRBJ1-4, with 8 positions matching TRBD1. The trim removed 4 bases at V and 10 bases at J, leaving 7 bases unmatched. Germline V gene lookup returns CDR1 KGHDR and CDR2 SFDVKD. The CDR3 covers 14 residues.

Of note for this clonotype: A junction end diverges from the germline sequence, so it may reflect a read error. The chain recombines TRBV28 with TRBJ1-5; TRBD1 aligns across 9 bases. Germline V lookup: CDR1 MDHEN, CDR2 SYDVKM. This CDR3 region has 15 residues. CDR3 protein: CASSRQGVRYHPQHF. CDR3 DNA sequence: TGTGCCAGCAGTCGACAGGGGGTTAGATATCACCCCCAGCATTTT.

This clonotype showed up just once. The rearrangement links TRBV19 to TRBJ1-1; D call uncertain. This CDR3 region has 9 residues. With 3 bases removed from V and 10 bases from J, the gap between germline ends came to 3 bases. In germline, CDR1 is LNHDA, CDR2 SQIVND (reference sequence). CDR3 residues: CASSISAFF. The CDR3 nucleotides read TGTGCCAGTAGTATTTCAGCTTTCTTT.

The chain couples TRBV29-1 to TRBJ1-2; no clear D. Germline assignment: CDR1 SQVTM and CDR2 ANQGSEA. V was shortened by 3 bases and J by 4 bases, with 9 bases between the two germline ends. The CDR3 runs to 12 residues. CDR3 sequence: CSVDEGTYGYTF. CDR3 nucleotide sequence: TGCAGCGTTGATGAGGGCACCTATGGCTACACCTTC.

The chain joins TRBV7-9 to TRBJ1-2; 7 nucleotides agree with TRBD1. V was clipped by 3 bases and J by 1 base; unmatched bases: 2. CDR3 length equals 14 residues. CDR1 and CDR2 (germline): SEHNR, FQNEAQ (reference sequence). As DNA, the CDR3 is TGTGCCAGCAGCTTCCAGGGGGGTAACTATGGCTACACCTTC. This gives the protein CASSFQGGNYGYTF.

V usage is TRBV12-3 or TRBV12-4 and J usage is TRBJ2-7; D is undetermined. This CDR3 is 14 amino acids long. V was pared by 1 base and J by 2 bases, with 9 bases between. The CDR3 DNA follows: TGTGCCAGCAGTTTAGGCGGAGTGGCCTACGAGCAGTACTTC. Protein product: CASSLGGVAYEQYF.

The chain is built from TRBV7-9 and TRBJ1-6; D is possibly TRBD1 (6 bases). CDR3 length: 15 residues. Per the germline V gene, CDR1 is SEHNR and CDR2 is FQNEAQ (reference sequence). Trimming left V 0 bases short and J 8 bases short, with 11 bases between. The CDR3: CASSLAGGVDSPLHF. CDR3 bases: TGTGCCAGCAGCTTAGCAGGGGGGGTTGATTCACCCCTCCACTTT.

The chain recombines TRBV27 with TRBJ1-2; TRBD1 is a possible D gene (5 bases). Trimming stripped 0 bases from V and 2 bases from J, with 10 bases between. Germline CDR1 reads MNHEY; CDR2 reads SMNVEV (reference sequence). This CDR3 contains 15 residues. CDR3 residues: CASSLSGGINYGYTF. As DNA, the CDR3 is TGTGCCAGCAGTTTATCGGGGGGGATCAACTATGGCTACACCTTC.

V gene TRBV30 combines with J gene TRBJ1-2; no firm D call. The V gene lost 4 bases and the J gene lost 6 bases, with 9 bases spanning the gap. The CDR3 is made up of 11 amino acids. CDR1 and CDR2 from the germline V gene are GTSNPN and SVGIG (reference sequence). The CDR3, as DNA: TGTGCCTGGACGGAGGGCAATGGCTACACCTTC. Protein sequence: CAWTEGNGYTF. Variable domain in full (rest from reference TRBV30 and TRBJ1-2): SQTIHQWPATLVQPVGSPLSLECTVEGTSNPNLYWYRQAAGRGLQLLFYSVGIGQISSEVPQNLSASRPQDRQFILSSKKLLLSDSGFYLCAWTEGNGYTFGSGTRLTVV.

This clonotype showed up just a few times. V and J are TRBV5-1 and TRBJ2-5; 8 positions agree with TRBD2. In germline, CDR1 is SGHRS, CDR2 YFSETQ. The CDR3 contains 15 residues. Trimming cost V 1 base and J 2 bases; bases outside gene matches: 4. The CDR3 protein is CASSLQRERQETQYF. The CDR3 nucleotides are TGCGCCAGCAGCTTGCAGCGGGAGAGGCAAGAGACCCAGTACTTC.

The rearrangement joins TRBV27 to TRBJ2-1; D remains ambiguous. The CDR3 covers 13 residues. Trimming took 3 bases from V and 9 from J, leaving 12 bases between them. Germline V gene data show CDR1 as MNHEY and CDR2 as SMNVEV (reference sequence). The CDR3 loop is CASSLGLGSEQFF. As DNA, the CDR3 is TGTGCCAGCAGTTTGGGTCTCGGAAGTGAGCAGTTCTTC.

This chain links TRBV15 with TRBJ2-1, with 8 bases identical to TRBD1. CDR3 size: 15 residues. From germline, CDR1 is LNHNV and CDR2 YYDKDF (reference sequence). V dropped 0 bases and J dropped 7; count of bases not matched to a gene: 5. The CDR3 sequence is CATSRDRGQGNEQFF. CDR3 nucleotides: TGTGCCACCAGCAGAGACAGGGGGCAGGGGAATGAGCAGTTCTTC.

The V call is TRBV2, the J call TRBJ1-2, with a possible D match to TRBD1 (6 bases). The germline V gene encodes CDR1 SNHLY and CDR2 FYNNEI. CDR3 length: 13 amino acids. Deletions cut 8 bases from V and 5 bases from J, with 15 bases between. The DNA of the CDR3 is TGTGCCAGCTCGGACAGTTACTCGTATGGCTACACCTTC. Translation: CASSDSYSYGYTF.

Comment on this clonotype: Sequence at one end of the junction differs from germline and may be a read error. This chain uses TRBV7-9 with TRBJ1-1; D remains ambiguous. The CDR3 contains 14 residues. The germline gives CDR1 SEHNR, CDR2 FQNEAQ (reference sequence). CDR3 coding DNA: TGTGCCAGCAGCTTGGGAGGAATGAACACTGAAGCTCTCTTT. Protein product: CASSLGGMNTEALF.

The chain combines TRBV6-5 with TRBJ2-1; perhaps D is TRBD1 or TRBD2 (5 bases each). Trimming cost V 6 bases and J 7 bases, with 7 bases left between them. The CDR3 loop spans 11 amino acids. Germline loops: CDR1 MNHEY, CDR2 SVGAGI. The CDR3 here is CASRWGNEQFF. CDR3 nucleotide sequence: TGTGCCAGCAGATGGGGGAATGAGCAGTTCTTC.

This clonotype was recorded only once. The chain couples TRBV7-9 to TRBJ2-6; 9 nucleotides agree with TRBD1. The V and J ends lost 5 bases and 0 bases, in that order; junction bases with no gene match: 8. This CDR3 is built from 18 residues. Germline lookup yields CDR1 SEHNR and CDR2 FQNEAQ (reference sequence). CDR3 residues: CASSPLPGQGSGANVLTF. The CDR3 DNA follows: TGTGCCAGCAGCCCACTCCCGGGACAGGGCTCTGGGGCCAACGTCCTGACTTTC.